Listed here are 32 T cell receptor beta chains from one sample, sequenced in a study of T cell responses to AZD1222 COVID-19 vaccine. TCRdb's table, derived via immunoSEQ multiplex PCR, lists solely in-frame clones and lacks some. The sample lists 70,000 to 95,000 clones; 80% to 95% were seen once. The source was peripheral blood, collected 28 days after the second AZD1222 dose. The receptors derive from an adult who received the AZD1222 COVID-19 vaccine.

The chain recombines TRBV7-2 with TRBJ2-2; D gene uncertain. CDR1 and CDR2 (germline): SGHTA, FQGNSA. This CDR3 has 16 amino acids. V was pared by 5 bases and J by 5 bases, with 18 bases between. CDR3 residues: CASSLSGGILTGELFF. CDR3 coding DNA: TGTGCCAGCAGCCTTAGTGGCGGAATTTTGACCGGGGAGCTGTTTTTT.

This chain links TRBV5-1 with TRBJ2-5; D is perhaps TRBD1 (5 bases). V shed 0 bases and J shed 2 bases, with 11 bases lying between them. The germline gives CDR1 SGHRS, CDR2 YFSETQ. This CDR3 comprises 15 residues. The CDR3 reads CASSLDPGKQETQYF. As DNA, the CDR3 is TGCGCCAGCAGCTTGGACCCAGGGAAGCAAGAGACCCAGTACTTC.

The chain is built from TRBV9 and TRBJ2-7; possible D gene TRBD2, 6 bases. V was shortened by 4 bases and J by 2 bases, with 19 bases between the two germline ends. Looked up from germline, CDR1 is SGDLS and CDR2 is YYNGEE. There are 16 residues in the CDR3. The CDR3 DNA is TGTGCCAGCAGCCCCCGGCTTAGCGGTTCCACCTACGAGCAGTACTTC. As protein: CASSPRLSGSTYEQYF.

The J gene is TRBJ2-3, the V gene TRBV5-1, with TRBD2 identical over 12 bases. The V gene end was trimmed by 4 bases and the J gene end by 0 bases; junction bases not matched to a gene: 3. This CDR3 comprises 16 residues. Germline CDR1 reads SGHRS; CDR2 reads YFSETQ. The CDR3 sequence is CASSLGTSGSTDTQYF. The CDR3 region has the DNA TGCGCCAGCAGCCTCGGGACTAGCGGGAGCACAGATACGCAGTATTTT. The full variable domain, in which reference TRBV5-1 and TRBJ2-3 provide the parts outside the CDR3, is KAGVTQTPRYLIKTRGQQVTLSCSPISGHRSVSWYQQTPGQGLQFLFEYFSETQRNKGNFPGRFSGRQFSNSRSEMNVSTLELGDSALYLCASSLGTSGSTDTQYFGPGTRLTVL.

V usage is TRBV4-3 and J usage is TRBJ1-1; 7 bases line up with TRBD1. Germline assignment: CDR1 LGHNA and CDR2 YSLEER. V lost 4 bases and J lost 0; bases outside the gene matches: 11. The CDR3 runs 17 residues. CDR3 sequence reads: CASSRVLSQGVNTEAFF. The CDR3 DNA reads TGCGCCAGCAGCCGCGTCCTCTCCCAGGGGGTGAACACTGAAGCTTTCTTT.

The chain carries TRBV3-1 (or the pseudogene TRBV3-2) and TRBJ2-5; no firm D call. Germline lookup yields CDR1 LGHDT and CDR2 YNNKEL (reference sequence). The germline V and J ends were trimmed by 0 bases and 5 bases, with 7 bases remaining between them. There are 13 residues in the CDR3. The DNA of the CDR3 is TGTGCCAGCAGCCAAGAATCCTGGGAGACCCAGTACTTC. Translating gives CASSQESWETQYF.

This chain uses TRBV5-6 with TRBJ2-5; unclear D gene. Trimming stripped 0 bases from V and 1 base from J, with 7 bases between. The CDR3 totals 14 residues. From germline, CDR1 is SGHDT and CDR2 YYEEEE. CDR3 in amino acids: CASSLEAGQETQYF. In nucleotides, the CDR3 is TGTGCCAGCAGCTTGGAGGCAGGCCAAGAGACCCAGTACTTC.

The chain combines TRBV5-1 with TRBJ1-1; TRBD1 is a possible D gene (6 bases). Germline loops: CDR1 SGHRS, CDR2 YFSETQ. V was trimmed by 0 bases and J by 5 bases, leaving 11 bases between them. The length of the CDR3 is 14 residues. CDR3 sequence (DNA): TGCGCCAGCAGCTTGGGCCAGGGGCGGACTGAAGCTTTCTTT. Its translation: CASSLGQGRTEAFF.

V gene TRBV21-1 combines with J gene TRBJ1-1. TRBV21-1 is a pseudogene. CDR3 length: 14 amino acids. The CDR3: CASSKRRKDTEAFF. The DNA for the CDR3 is TGTGCCAGCAGCAAAAGAAGGAAGGACACTGAAGCTTTCTTT.

J is TRBJ1-6 and V is TRBV5-1; D is unclear. CDR1 and CDR2 (germline): SGHRS, YFSETQ. The CDR3 has 13 residues. Trimming cost V 4 bases and J 5 bases, with 7 bases left between them. DNA of the CDR3: TGCGCCAGCAGCACAGACAATAATTCACCCCTCCACTTT. It translates to CASSTDNNSPLHF.

The chain is built from TRBV7-2 and TRBJ2-5, with 8 bases fitting TRBD2. Germline-derived CDR1 and CDR2 are SGHTA and FQGNSA. After removal of 5 bases from V and 4 bases from J, the junction contained 12 bases not matched to a gene. There are 16 residues in the CDR3. CDR3 nucleotides: TGTGCCAGCAGCAGTACTAGCGGCAAAGGGCGAGAGACCCAGTACTTC. As protein: CASSSTSGKGRETQYF.

V gene TRBV7-2 combines with J gene TRBJ1-2; D gene ambiguous. Between the trimmed V and J ends, which lost 1 base and 2 bases, there was a span of 11 bases. The CDR3 has 15 amino acids. Germline V gene lookup returns CDR1 SGHTA and CDR2 FQGNSA. The CDR3 protein is CASSLGGLQNYGYTF. The CDR3 nucleotides read TGTGCCAGCAGCTTAGGTGGTCTCCAGAACTATGGCTACACCTTC.

J is TRBJ1-2 and V is TRBV30; a possible D gene is TRBD1 (6 bases). Germline V gives CDR1 GTSNPN, CDR2 SVGIG (reference sequence). The CDR3 consists of 13 residues. V was cut by 1 base and J by 8 bases, with 14 bases left in between. This CDR3 is CAWSGGPNMGYTF. CDR3 sequence (DNA): TGTGCCTGGAGTGGGGGGCCCAACATGGGCTACACCTTC.

The CDR3, as DNA: TGTGCCAGCAGCCTCCAGTATGGTAATGGCTACACCTTC. Translating it yields CASSLQYGNGYTF. The rearrangement joins TRBV7-2 to TRBJ1-2; D is undetermined. V shed 5 bases and J shed 6 bases, with 13 bases lying between them. The CDR3 is made up of 13 amino acids. From germline, CDR1 is SGHTA and CDR2 FQGNSA. The whole variable domain, remainder taken from reference TRBV7-2 and TRBJ1-2, is GAGVSQSPSNKVTEKGKDVELRCDPISGHTALYWYRQSLGQGLEFLIYFQGNSAPDKSGLPSDRFSAERTGGSVSTLTIQRTQQEDSAVYLCASSLQYGNGYTFGSGTRLTVV.

The J gene is TRBJ1-1, the V gene TRBV19, with 10 bases fitting TRBD1. This CDR3 has 15 residues. The J segment lost 9 bases and the V segment lost 3 bases, leaving 10 bases of the junction unmatched. Germline loops: CDR1 LNHDA, CDR2 SQIVND (reference sequence). CDR3 DNA sequence: TGTGCCAGTAGTATGGGACAGGGGACATTTGGGAAAGCTTTCTTT. Translating it yields CASSMGQGTFGKAFF.

In this sample, this clone turned up once. V is TRBV12-3 or TRBV12-4 and J is TRBJ1-1, with D unresolved. V was cut by 2 bases and J by 1 base, with 2 bases left in between. The CDR3 spans 12 residues. In DNA form, the CDR3 reads TGTGCCAGCAGTTTATGGAACACTGAAGCTTTCTTT. It is translated as CASSLWNTEAFF.

This clone has just a few counts. This chain connects TRBV19 to TRBJ1-5; D gene ambiguous. Germline V lookup: CDR1 LNHDA, CDR2 SQIVND (reference sequence). The CDR3 has 14 amino acids. The V end was cut by 11 bases, the J end by 1 base, with 15 bases between. The CDR3 bases are TGTGCCTCCCGATGGGAAGGGAGCAATCAGCCCCAGCATTTT. Translating it yields CASRWEGSNQPQHF.

The chain links TRBV30 to TRBJ1-6; D gene unclear. The germline gives CDR1 GTSNPN, CDR2 SVGIG (reference sequence). This CDR3 has 12 residues. Deletions cut 3 bases from V and 10 bases from J, with 10 bases between. Here the CDR3 DNA reads TGTGCCTGGAGCCTCGTGGGGTCACCCCTCCACTTT. Residues: CAWSLVGSPLHF.

V gene TRBV29-1 combines with J gene TRBJ2-1; 8 nucleotides agree with TRBD1. Germline V lookup: CDR1 SQVTM, CDR2 ANQGSEA. With 3 bases clipped from V and 7 bases from J, the junction kept 14 bases outside the gene matches. CDR3 length: 16 residues. The CDR3 region is CSVDGYPDRVWNEQFF. The CDR3 DNA reads TGCAGCGTTGACGGGTATCCGGACAGGGTCTGGAATGAGCAGTTCTTC.

This clone has only one observation. The gene calls are TRBV18 and TRBJ1-1; D gene uncertain. Between the trimmed V and J ends, which lost 0 bases and 1 base, there was a span of 24 bases. Per the germline V gene, CDR1 is KGHSH and CDR2 is LQKENI. This CDR3 has 20 residues. The CDR3 protein is CASSPPVETLPGLQNTEAFF. CDR3 sequence (DNA): TGTGCCAGCTCACCACCGGTGGAAACCCTACCAGGCCTTCAGAACACTGAAGCTTTCTTT.

CDR3 sequence (DNA): TGTGCCAGCAGCTTGGGAGGAGAAGAGACCCAGTACTTC. Residues: CASSLGGEETQYF. The V and J genes are TRBV11-1 and TRBJ2-5; D may be TRBD2 (6 bases). Germline V gives CDR1 SGHAT, CDR2 FQDESV (reference sequence). The CDR3 has 13 residues. V was cut by 3 bases and J by 3 bases, with 8 bases left in between.

This chain links TRBV5-1 with TRBJ1-2; a possible D gene is TRBD1 (5 bases). Looked up from germline, CDR1 is SGHRS and CDR2 is YFSETQ. V was pared by 1 base and J by 0 bases, with 7 bases between. This CDR3 contains 14 residues. The CDR3 is CASSLSGTNYGYTF. CDR3 sequence (DNA): TGCGCCAGCAGCTTGTCAGGGACTAACTATGGCTACACCTTC.

V usage is TRBV28 and J usage is TRBJ2-6; TRBD1 matches at 7 bases. There are 16 residues in the CDR3. With 5 bases clipped from V and 0 bases from J, the junction kept 4 bases outside the gene matches. Germline lookup yields CDR1 MDHEN and CDR2 SYDVKM. DNA of the CDR3: TGTGCCAGCAGTCCGGGACAGCTCTCTGGGGCCAACGTCCTGACTTTC. Its translation: CASSPGQLSGANVLTF. Looking up the rest from reference TRBV28 and TRBJ2-6 gives the full variable domain: DVKVTQSSRYLVKRTGEKVFLECVQDMDHENMFWYRQDPGLGLRLIYFSYDVKMKEKGDIPEGYSVSREKKERFSLILESASTNQTSMYLCASSPGQLSGANVLTFGAGSRLTVL.

The rearrangement joins TRBV30 to TRBJ2-7, with unresolved D. CDR3 size: 13 residues. Germline values: CDR1 GTSNPN, CDR2 SVGIG (reference sequence). V was shortened by 3 bases and J by 0 bases, with 9 bases between the two germline ends. The CDR3 sequence is CAWRIPGSYEQYF. The DNA for the CDR3 is TGTGCCTGGAGGATCCCCGGCTCCTACGAGCAGTACTTC.

The rearrangement links TRBV7-9 to TRBJ2-7; 14 bases agree with TRBD2. CDR3 length equals 15 residues. Germline assignment: CDR1 SEHNR and CDR2 FQNEAQ (reference sequence). With 5 bases clipped from V and 7 bases from J, the junction kept 7 bases outside the gene matches. The CDR3 DNA reads as TGTGCCAGCAGCCTGGGACTAGCGGGAGCGGGGGAGCAGTACTTC. Residues: CASSLGLAGAGEQYF.

The chain employs TRBV28 and TRBJ2-7, with D tentatively TRBD1 (5 bases). Trimming removed 2 bases at V and 0 bases at J, with 8 bases between. This CDR3 is 14 amino acids long. Germline V CDR1 and CDR2: MDHEN, SYDVKM. The CDR3 is CASSLQQGSYEQYF. CDR3 DNA: TGTGCCAGCAGTTTACAGCAGGGCTCCTACGAGCAGTACTTC.

With regard to this clone: Other nucleotide sequences from this sample produce the same CDR3. The rearrangement uses TRBV5-1 and TRBJ2-1, with D possibly matching TRBD2 (6 bases). With 4 bases removed from V and 3 bases from J, the gap between germline ends came to 8 bases. Germline loops: CDR1 SGHRS, CDR2 YFSETQ. CDR3 length: 13 residues. CDR3 nucleotides: TGCGCCAGCAGCCCGGGACTCTACAATGAGCAGTTCTTC. This codes for CASSPGLYNEQFF.

With regard to this clone: This is likely a read error, given that the CDR3 carries no conserved phenylalanine or tryptophan at its end. The DNA is omitted, as the CDR3 cannot be located on it reliably, and the CDR3 follows TCRdb's listing. This chain connects TRBV3-1 (or the pseudogene TRBV3-2) to TRBJ2-7; the D call in the table, TRBD2, was not verified against the DNA. With termini counted, the CDR3 has 12 amino acids. CDR1 is LGHDT, CDR2 YNNKEL, per germline (reference sequence). The CDR3 is CASSQGTGKMWL.

The rearrangement links TRBV18 to TRBJ2-7, with 8 bases fitting TRBD1. J was trimmed by 0 bases and V by 1 base; bases with no gene match: 2. The CDR3 contains 15 residues. In germline, CDR1 is KGHSH, CDR2 LQKENI. The CDR3 bases are TGTGCCAGCTCACCACGGACAGGGAACTCCTACGAGCAGTACTTC. Its protein is CASSPRTGNSYEQYF.

The V call is TRBV9, the J call TRBJ2-1, with 9 positions matching TRBD2. Unmatched junction bases numbered 9, after V lost 5 bases and J lost 6 bases. Looked up from germline, CDR1 is SGDLS and CDR2 is YYNGEE. This CDR3 has 15 amino acids. Here the CDR3 reads CASSDPGLAFNEQFF. In DNA form, the CDR3 reads TGTGCCAGCAGTGACCCGGGACTAGCCTTCAATGAGCAGTTCTTC.

The chain joins TRBV3-1 (or the pseudogene TRBV3-2) to TRBJ2-7; TRBD1 matches 9 bases. This CDR3 has 18 amino acids. The germline V gene has CDR1 LGHDT and CDR2 YNNKEL (reference sequence). The J segment lost 9 bases and the V segment lost 1 base, leaving 19 bases of the junction unmatched. The CDR3 bases are TGTGCCAGCAGCCAAGGAAGTTCCCTACAGGGGGCTATCACAGCGCAGTACTTC. The encoded protein is CASSQGSSLQGAITAQYF.

The V call is TRBV29-1, the J call TRBJ2-2; the D gene is possibly TRBD2 (6 bases). The CDR3 is 14 amino acids. Germline lookup yields CDR1 SQVTM and CDR2 ANQGSEA. Trimming removed 6 bases from V and 4 bases from J, with 15 bases in between. CDR3: CSVGSTLPTGELFF. Here the CDR3 DNA reads TGCAGCGTCGGGAGTACACTACCCACCGGGGAGCTGTTTTTT.